This T cell receptor beta chain was sequenced in a study of blood T cell repertoires in COVID-19. Study context: For recovered donors of Cohort 3, there were two negative PCRs, clearance, or symptom resolution. T cells, B-cell-depleted T cells, or PBMCs provided the cDNA or gDNA that served as material.

Germline CDR1 and CDR2: MDHEN and SYDVKM. The V end lost 0 bases, the J end lost 3 bases, and 4 bases lay between the germline ends. CDR3 length equals 13 residues. As processed by the authors: By means of reference gene primer amplification, nucleated cell counts were estimated. The protocol was immunoSEQ multiplex PCR, while the TCRdb copy is restricted to in-frame clones and leaves out a portion. Clone size and V and J calls were adopted from that table, with D and trimming inferred from the DNA. The data contain a few hundred thousand clones, 88% of them singletons. Residents of under 25 US areas, aged roughly 18 to 89 years, made up the participants.

Material for sequencing was PBMCs or T cells enriched from blood (not recorded which). This clonotype was obtained from a woman aged 55 to 70 in a cohort exposed to, infected with or recovered from COVID-19 (not recorded which). J is TRBJ2-3 and V is TRBV28; unclear D gene. CDR3: CASSLWATDTQYF. In DNA, the CDR3 is TGTGCCAGCAGTTTATGGGCTACAGATACGCAGTATTTT.